The clone carrying this T cell receptor (beta chain) was seen a handful of times. This sample is drawn from a study of shared clonotypes between healthy human individuals. Authors' processing steps: Sequence data from immunoSEQ were junction-only and lacked quality scores; consequently, filtering differed. Measured with immunoSEQ multiplex PCR; TCRdb has only the in-frame clones, and not every one. V and J calls and clone size are copied from that table; D and trimming were computed from the DNA. The table has more than 2 million clones, 85% to 95% seen once. V was pared by 7 bases and J by 2 bases, with 15 bases between. Germline CDR1 reads SGHVS; CDR2 reads FQNEAQ. CDR3 length: 14 residues. Positive CCR7 selection of CD45RO-negative cells yielded the naive CD8 cells, and terminally differentiated effector memory CD45RA+ cells were excluded.

V usage is TRBV7-8 and J usage is TRBJ2-7; D possibly corresponds to TRBD2 (6 bases). The sequence was obtained from a man between 18 and 35 years old in good health. Some clones in this sample may be carry-over from other donors' samples. The sample comprised naive CD8+ T cells from PBMCs. In nucleotides, the CDR3 is TGTGCCAGCACCCCCGAACCGGGGGCCTACGAGCAGTACTTC. This sequence encodes CASTPEPGAYEQYF.